This T cell receptor beta chain is drawn from a study of cytomegalovirus exposure and HLA in healthy donors. The CDR3 spans 13 residues. V lost 4 bases and J 4 bases, leaving 12 bases between the germline ends. CDR1 and CDR2 from the germline V gene are SGHRS and YFSETQ. The PCR had 60 Vbeta and 13 Jbeta primers. Some clones are missing from TCRdb's copy, which holds only in-frame ones; the method was immunoSEQ multiplex PCR. This repertoire shows 84,000 or so clones, roughly four fifths found once; its top ten account for about 4%. Only a few counts were recorded for this clone. Its antigen is not identified. Broader study findings: Reportedly, fewer N-insertions than the roughly 700-donor mean appeared in an Asian-associated ancestry cluster in a later analysis. HLA alleles showed associations with approximately 15,000 TCR beta sequences in a later analysis, at a 0.05 false discovery rate. Prior analysis indicated that the majority of TCR beta V segments exhibited productivity approximately 87% or approximately 30% of the time.

V usage is TRBV5-1 and J usage is TRBJ2-7; perhaps TRBD1 as D (6 bases). The TCR originated in a man younger than 45 in good health and CMV-seronegative. The sequenced material came from PBMCs. CDR3 loop: CASSRDTAYEQYF. CDR3 nucleotides: TGCGCCAGCAGCCGGGACACGGCATACGAGCAGTACTTC.